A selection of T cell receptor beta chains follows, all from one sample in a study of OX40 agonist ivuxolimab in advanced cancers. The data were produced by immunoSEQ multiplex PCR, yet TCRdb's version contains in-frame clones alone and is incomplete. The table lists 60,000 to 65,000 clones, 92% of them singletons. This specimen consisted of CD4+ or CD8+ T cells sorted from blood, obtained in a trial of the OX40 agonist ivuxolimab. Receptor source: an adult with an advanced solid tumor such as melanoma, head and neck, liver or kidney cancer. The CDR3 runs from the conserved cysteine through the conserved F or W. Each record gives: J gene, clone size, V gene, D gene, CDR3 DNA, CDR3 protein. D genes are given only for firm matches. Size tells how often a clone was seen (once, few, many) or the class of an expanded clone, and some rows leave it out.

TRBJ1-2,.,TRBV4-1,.,TGCGCCAGCAGCCAAGGGCAGGCAAACCGTGGCTACACCTTC,CASSQGQANRGYTF
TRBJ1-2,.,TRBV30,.,TGTGCCTGCGCGGGACAACTTCTTGGGGGCTACACCTTC,CACAGQLLGGYTF
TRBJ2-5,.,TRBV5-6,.,TGTGCCAGCAGCTGGACAGCCCAAGGGACCCAGTACTTC,CASSWTAQGTQYF
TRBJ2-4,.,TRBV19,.,TGTGCCAGTAGTATGGAGGAGCGTATGCAAAACATTCAGTACTTC,CASSMEERMQNIQYF
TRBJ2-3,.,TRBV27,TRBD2,TGTGCCAGCAGTCCTATATTCGGGACTAGCGGGAGGTCAGATACGCAGTATTTT,CASSPIFGTSGRSDTQYF
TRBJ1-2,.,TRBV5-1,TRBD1,TGCGCCAGCAGCTCGACAGGGACTGGTTTTGGCTACACCTTC,CASSSTGTGFGYTF
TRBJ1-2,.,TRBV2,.,TGTGCCAGCAGTGCAGTCTTAGTTGGCTACACCTTC,CASSAVLVGYTF
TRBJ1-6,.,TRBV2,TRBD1,TGTGCCAGCAGAGTCGGGACAGTTAATAATTCACCCCTCCACTTT,CASRVGTVNNSPLHF
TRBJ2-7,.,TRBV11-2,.,TGTGCCAGCAGCTTAGTTTCGGGACTGACTTACGAGCAGTACTTC,CASSLVSGLTYEQYF
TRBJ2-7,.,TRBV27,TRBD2,TGTGCCAGCTCCGGACTAGCGGGAGCTAACGAGCAGTACTTC,CASSGLAGANEQYF
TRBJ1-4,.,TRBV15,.,TGTGCCACCAGCGGGAAAGGCAGACCAACTAATGAAAAACTGTTTTTT,CATSGKGRPTNEKLFF
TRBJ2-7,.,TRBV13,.,TGTGCCAGCAGCATTCCGGGAAGTGGGAACTACGAGCAGTACTTC,CASSIPGSGNYEQYF
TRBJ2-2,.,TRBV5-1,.,TGCGCCAGCAGCTTGACGCGGGCGAACACCGGGGAGCTGTTTTTT,CASSLTRANTGELFF
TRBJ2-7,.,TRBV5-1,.,TGCGCCAGCAGCTTGGAGGTGGGAGTGGATTACGAGCAGTACTTC,CASSLEVGVDYEQYF
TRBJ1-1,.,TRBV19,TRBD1,TGTGCCAGGCACAGGGGGGGGAACACTGAAGCTTTCTTT,CARHRGGNTEAFF
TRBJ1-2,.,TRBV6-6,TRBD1,TGTGCCATACGTCCGGGACAGCCACCAAAATACACCTTC,CAIRPGQPPKYTF
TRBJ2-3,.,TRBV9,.,TGTGCCAGCAGCGTCGGCGGGGGCGGCCCGTCAGATACGCAGTATTTT,CASSVGGGGPSDTQYF
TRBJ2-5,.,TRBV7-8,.,TGTGCCAGCAGCCAGGGGGGAGAGACCCAGTACTTC,CASSQGGETQYF
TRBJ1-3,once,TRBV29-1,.,TGCAGCGTTTCCGACGGCCCTGGAAACACCATATATTTT,CSVSDGPGNTIYF
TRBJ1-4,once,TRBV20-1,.,TGCAGTGCTATCAGGTCGGAAAAACTGTTTTTT,CSAIRSEKLFF
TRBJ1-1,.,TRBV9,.,TGTGCCAGCAGCGTAGATGGGGGGAGGGACACTGAAGCTTTCTTT,CASSVDGGRDTEAFF
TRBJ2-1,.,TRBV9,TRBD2,TGTGCCAGCTCTACAACTAGCGGCCACAATGAGCAGTTCTTC,CASSTTSGHNEQFF
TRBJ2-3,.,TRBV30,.,TGTGCCTGGAGTGCCCGGGACAATGGGGCCCAGGGGTTT,CAWSARDNGAQGF
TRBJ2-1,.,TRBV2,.,TGTGCCAGCATGTGGGGTGGTGAGCAGTTCTTC,CASMWGGEQFF
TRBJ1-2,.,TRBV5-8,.,TGTGCCAGCAGCTTGGTTGGAGGGAACTATGGCTACACCTTC,CASSLVGGNYGYTF
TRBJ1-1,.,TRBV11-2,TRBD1,TGTGCCAGCAGCTTAGGACAGGGTGGATCCTCTGAGGCTTTCTTT,CASSLGQGGSSEAFF